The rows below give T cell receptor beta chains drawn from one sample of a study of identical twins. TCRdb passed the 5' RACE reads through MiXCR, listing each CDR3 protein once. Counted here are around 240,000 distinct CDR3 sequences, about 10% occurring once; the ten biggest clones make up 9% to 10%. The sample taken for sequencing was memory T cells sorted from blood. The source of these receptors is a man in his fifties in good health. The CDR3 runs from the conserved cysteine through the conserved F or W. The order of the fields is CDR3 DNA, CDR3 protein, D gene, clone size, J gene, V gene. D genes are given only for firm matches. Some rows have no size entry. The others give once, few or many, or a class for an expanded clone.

cdr3_nt: TGTGCCAGCTCCTCCCAGACAGGGATAGGGCACGAGCAGTACTTC
cdr3_aa: CASSSQTGIGHEQYF
d_call: TRBD1
clone_size: many
j_call: TRBJ2-7
v_call: TRBV2

cdr3_nt: TGTGCCAGCAGCTCGGGGGCTACCTACGAGCAGTACTTC
cdr3_aa: CASSSGATYEQYF
d_call: NA
clone_size: NA
j_call: TRBJ2-7
v_call: TRBV11-2

cdr3_nt: TGTGCCAGCAGTTTACAGGGGGTATCCCTCCACTTT
cdr3_aa: CASSLQGVSLHF
d_call: TRBD1
clone_size: NA
j_call: TRBJ1-6
v_call: TRBV12-3/TRBV12-4

cdr3_nt: TGTGCCAGCAGGAGGGTACCCGGGGACACCATATATTTT
cdr3_aa: CASRRVPGDTIYF
d_call: NA
clone_size: many
j_call: TRBJ1-3
v_call: TRBV12-3/TRBV12-4

cdr3_nt: TGTGCCAGTAGTATGCGAGCGGGAGTTTCTGGGGCCAACGTCCTGACTTTC
cdr3_aa: CASSMRAGVSGANVLTF
d_call: TRBD2
clone_size: few
j_call: TRBJ2-6
v_call: TRBV19

cdr3_nt: TGCGCCAGCAGCTTGGATGGGGGCCTTGAGCAGTTCTTC
cdr3_aa: CASSLDGGLEQFF
d_call: NA
clone_size: few
j_call: TRBJ2-1
v_call: TRBV5-1

cdr3_nt: TGCAGTGCTAAGGGTAATTCACCCCTCCACTTT
cdr3_aa: CSAKGNSPLHF
d_call: NA
clone_size: few
j_call: TRBJ1-6
v_call: TRBV20-1

cdr3_nt: TGTGCCAGCAGTTCCCCCCGCGGGGACAAGGCCACAGATACGCAGTATTTT
cdr3_aa: CASSSPRGDKATDTQYF
d_call: NA
clone_size: few
j_call: TRBJ2-3
v_call: TRBV6-2/TRBV6-3

cdr3_nt: TGTGCCAGTAGCTGGACTAGCGGGACTCAAGAGACCCAGTACTTC
cdr3_aa: CASSWTSGTQETQYF
d_call: TRBD2
clone_size: few
j_call: TRBJ2-5
v_call: TRBV19

cdr3_nt: TGCGCCAGCAGCTTGGGCTCGGGTTACGAGCAGTACTTC
cdr3_aa: CASSLGSGYEQYF
d_call: NA
clone_size: many
j_call: TRBJ2-7
v_call: TRBV5-1

cdr3_nt: TGTGCCAGCAGCTTTACCGGGACTAGCTTGGCCGAGCAGTACTTC
cdr3_aa: CASSFTGTSLAEQYF
d_call: TRBD2
clone_size: many
j_call: TRBJ2-7
v_call: TRBV5-6

cdr3_nt: TGTGCCAGCAGTTTAACGGATAGCAATCAGCCCCAGCATTTT
cdr3_aa: CASSLTDSNQPQHF
d_call: NA
clone_size: many
j_call: TRBJ1-5
v_call: TRBV12-3/TRBV12-4

cdr3_nt: TGCAGTGCTAGAGATTACGGCAGGGGGGACTATGGCTACACCTTC
cdr3_aa: CSARDYGRGDYGYTF
d_call: TRBD1
clone_size: NA
j_call: TRBJ1-2
v_call: TRBV20-1

cdr3_nt: TGCGCCAGCAGCCAAGCCCCACAGCGACTAGCCAAAAACATTCAGTACTTC
cdr3_aa: CASSQAPQRLAKNIQYF
d_call: NA
clone_size: NA
j_call: TRBJ2-4
v_call: TRBV4-3

cdr3_nt: TGCGCCAGCACTATCACGGGCGCAAGGATACATCAGCCCCAGCATTTT
cdr3_aa: CASTITGARIHQPQHF
d_call: NA
clone_size: many
j_call: TRBJ1-5
v_call: TRBV5-1

cdr3_nt: TGTGCCAGCAGTGACTACCCCTCCAATGAGCAGTTCTTC
cdr3_aa: CASSDYPSNEQFF
d_call: NA
clone_size: NA
j_call: TRBJ2-1
v_call: TRBV28

cdr3_nt: TGCAGTGCTAGGTCCCTAGCGGAGCGCACAGATACGCAGTATTTT
cdr3_aa: CSARSLAERTDTQYF
d_call: TRBD2
clone_size: many
j_call: TRBJ2-3
v_call: TRBV20-1

cdr3_nt: TGCGCCAGCAGCCAAGATTTAATAGCGGGAGGAGAGACCCAGTACTTC
cdr3_aa: CASSQDLIAGGETQYF
d_call: TRBD2
clone_size: many
j_call: TRBJ2-5
v_call: TRBV4-3

cdr3_nt: TGCGCCAGCAGCCAACCCGCGGGGAGGGTCCCTGGAAACACCATATATTTT
cdr3_aa: CASSQPAGRVPGNTIYF
d_call: NA
clone_size: NA
j_call: TRBJ1-3
v_call: TRBV4-1

cdr3_nt: TGTGCCAGCAGCTTAGTTAGCGGGAGACTCGACCGGAACAATGAGCAGTTCTTC
cdr3_aa: CASSLVSGRLDRNNEQFF
d_call: TRBD2
clone_size: NA
j_call: TRBJ2-1
v_call: TRBV11-1

cdr3_nt: TGTGCCAGCTCACAATCCCGGGGCTCCTACGAGCAGTACTTC
cdr3_aa: CASSQSRGSYEQYF
d_call: NA
clone_size: NA
j_call: TRBJ2-7
v_call: TRBV18

cdr3_nt: TGCAGTGCTCGCAGGGGAAGGGACACTGAAGCTTTCTTT
cdr3_aa: CSARRGRDTEAFF
d_call: NA
clone_size: few
j_call: TRBJ1-1
v_call: TRBV20-1

cdr3_nt: TGTGCCAGCAGCCGTTCAGGGAACACTGAAGCTTTCTTT
cdr3_aa: CASSRSGNTEAFF
d_call: NA
clone_size: few
j_call: TRBJ1-1
v_call: TRBV16

cdr3_nt: TGTGCCAGCAGTGAAGTTGGGACTAGAGTAGGCACAGATACGCAGTATTTT
cdr3_aa: CASSEVGTRVGTDTQYF
d_call: TRBD2
clone_size: many
j_call: TRBJ2-3
v_call: TRBV6-1

cdr3_nt: TGCAGTGCTAGAGATAGGGGTTCAGCGAACACTGAAGCTTTCTTT
cdr3_aa: CSARDRGSANTEAFF
d_call: NA
clone_size: few
j_call: TRBJ1-1
v_call: TRBV20-1

cdr3_nt: TGTGCCAGTTCCGTATCAGACAGGGTTGGAAACACCATATATTTT
cdr3_aa: CASSVSDRVGNTIYF
d_call: TRBD1
clone_size: NA
j_call: TRBJ1-3
v_call: TRBV19

cdr3_nt: TGTGCCAGCAGTCAAGCGGGAAACACCGGGGAGCTGTTTTTT
cdr3_aa: CASSQAGNTGELFF
d_call: TRBD2
clone_size: many
j_call: TRBJ2-2
v_call: TRBV7-3

cdr3_nt: TGTGCCAGCGGAAGGTATCAGCCCCAGCATTTT
cdr3_aa: CASGRYQPQHF
d_call: NA
clone_size: many
j_call: TRBJ1-5
v_call: TRBV6-1

cdr3_nt: TGTGCCAGCATGGGGGACGCCTACGAGCAGTACTTC
cdr3_aa: CASMGDAYEQYF
d_call: NA
clone_size: few
j_call: TRBJ2-7
v_call: TRBV6-5

cdr3_nt: TGTGCCATCAGGATCCAAGGACGATACGAGCAGTACTTC
cdr3_aa: CAIRIQGRYEQYF
d_call: NA
clone_size: few
j_call: TRBJ2-7
v_call: TRBV10-3

cdr3_nt: TGCAGTGCTAGAGATCCTGCGGAAGATACGCAGTATTTT
cdr3_aa: CSARDPAEDTQYF
d_call: NA
clone_size: many
j_call: TRBJ2-3
v_call: TRBV20-1

cdr3_nt: TGTGCCAGTAGTATGCGGGGTCTCTCCTACGAGCAGTACTTC
cdr3_aa: CASSMRGLSYEQYF
d_call: NA
clone_size: NA
j_call: TRBJ2-7
v_call: TRBV19

cdr3_nt: TGTGCCAGCAGTTACGCTACAGGAAGGAGCCAGCCCCAGCATTTT
cdr3_aa: CASSYATGRSQPQHF
d_call: NA
clone_size: NA
j_call: TRBJ1-5
v_call: TRBV6-5

cdr3_nt: TGTGCCAGCAGCCCCCCCATTAAGTGGGTGGGGCAGTACTTC
cdr3_aa: CASSPPIKWVGQYF
d_call: NA
clone_size: NA
j_call: TRBJ2-7
v_call: TRBV7-8

cdr3_nt: TGTGCCAGCTCACGGGACAGGGCCAAAACTCCGACCTACGAGCAGTACTTC
cdr3_aa: CASSRDRAKTPTYEQYF
d_call: TRBD1
clone_size: NA
j_call: TRBJ2-7
v_call: TRBV18

cdr3_nt: TGTGCCAGCAGCTTATATGACAGGGAAGGGTACGAGCAGTACTTC
cdr3_aa: CASSLYDREGYEQYF
d_call: TRBD1
clone_size: NA
j_call: TRBJ2-7
v_call: TRBV7-8

cdr3_nt: TGCAGTGCCCTGAGACATCATCAGGGAGAGCAGTACTTC
cdr3_aa: CSALRHHQGEQYF
d_call: NA
clone_size: many
j_call: TRBJ2-7
v_call: TRBV20-1

cdr3_nt: TGTGCCACCAGTGAGGGGACTGGGGCCAACGTCCTGACTTTC
cdr3_aa: CATSEGTGANVLTF
d_call: NA
clone_size: NA
j_call: TRBJ2-6
v_call: TRBV24-1